This T cell receptor (beta chain) originates from a study of T cell responses to AZD1222 COVID-19 vaccine. Trimming removed 5 bases from V and 5 bases from J; junction bases left unmatched: 4. The CDR3 sequence is 14 residues long. The V gene's germline CDR1 is LGHDT and CDR2 YNNKEL (reference sequence). Libraries were prepared by immunoSEQ multiplex PCR; TCRdb keeps only in-frame clonotypes and omits some of them. The table has 150,000 or so clones, about nine tenths seen once. The chain carries TRBV3-1 (or the pseudogene TRBV3-2) and TRBJ1-1, with 11 nucleotides matching TRBD1. Sequenced here: peripheral blood, sampled on day 0 of AZD1222 vaccination. The receptor's source is an adult in good health. The CDR3 sequence is CASSSGQGGTEAFF. DNA for the CDR3: TGTGCCAGCAGCTCGGGACAGGGGGGAACTGAAGCTTTCTTT.